The 17 T cell receptor beta chains listed next were all sequenced from one sample in a study of T cell changes during pregnancy in multiple sclerosis. Some clones are missing from TCRdb's copy, which holds only in-frame ones; the method was immunoSEQ multiplex PCR. This table has around 34,000 clones, about nine tenths appearing once. The input for sequencing was CD8+ T cells from peripheral blood mononuclear cells, taken after pregnancy. These receptor sequences come from a female donor with multiple sclerosis, enrolled in a pregnancy study.

V is TRBV2 and J is TRBJ1-2, with 12 positions matching TRBD1. The CDR3 has 13 residues. J was trimmed by 4 bases and V by 8 bases; bases with no gene match: 2. Germline lookup yields CDR1 SNHLY and CDR2 FYNNEI. The CDR3 DNA sequence: TGTGCCAGCCTGGGACAGGGGGCCTATGGCTACACCTTC. Its translation: CASLGQGAYGYTF.

The sample holds a few counts of this clone. CDR3 loop: CASPAPQYF. The DNA of the CDR3 is TGTGCCAGCCCAGCGCCCCAGTATTTT. The gene calls are TRBV7-3 and TRBJ2-3; D unresolved. Looked up from germline, CDR1 is SGHTA and CDR2 is FQGTGA. This CDR3 region has 9 residues. V lost 8 bases and J 12 bases, leaving 9 bases between the germline ends.

V is TRBV15 and J is TRBJ1-6, with 7 bases lining up with TRBD1. V was pared by 4 bases and J by 9 bases, with 3 bases of the junction left unmatched. CDR3 length: 13 amino acids. CDR1 and CDR2 (germline): LNHNV, YYDKDF (reference sequence). CDR3 sequence: CATSKDRVSPLHF. In DNA form, the CDR3 reads TGTGCCACCAGCAAAGACAGGGTTTCACCCCTCCACTTT.

The V gene is TRBV15, the J gene TRBJ2-7; D not resolved. Trimming left V 1 base short and J 7 bases short, with 8 bases between. The CDR3 extends over 12 amino acids. Germline CDR1 is LNHNV and CDR2 is YYDKDF (reference sequence). The CDR3 nucleotides read TGTGCCACCAGCAGAGGTCCCCTGGAGCAGTACTTC. This encodes CATSRGPLEQYF.

V is TRBV7-2 and J is TRBJ2-2; 8 positions match TRBD1. CDR3 length equals 15 residues. The germline gives CDR1 SGHTA, CDR2 FQGNSA. With V trimmed by 5 bases and J by 8 bases, 10 bases remained unmatched. CDR3 residues: CASSPRTGWGGELFF. In DNA, the CDR3 is TGTGCCAGCAGCCCCCGGACAGGGTGGGGGGGGGAGCTGTTTTTT. Variable domain in full (rest from reference TRBV7-2 and TRBJ2-2): GAGVSQSPSNKVTEKGKDVELRCDPISGHTALYWYRQSLGQGLEFLIYFQGNSAPDKSGLPSDRFSAERTGGSVSTLTIQRTQQEDSAVYLCASSPRTGWGGELFFGEGSRLTVL.

The chain uses TRBV9 and TRBJ2-1; 7 bases are a match to TRBD1. V trimming: 0 bases; J trimming: 5 bases; junction bases outside the gene matches: 5. The CDR3 extends over 15 amino acids. Germline V lookup: CDR1 SGDLS, CDR2 YYNGEE. The CDR3 is CASSVEGAVNNEQFF. DNA of the CDR3: TGTGCCAGCAGCGTAGAGGGGGCAGTAAACAATGAGCAGTTCTTC.

This clone has just one count. Other DNA variants within this sample encode the same CDR3. The V and J genes are TRBV5-5 and TRBJ1-1; 9 bases map to TRBD1. The J segment lost 8 bases and the V segment lost 3 bases, leaving 2 bases of the junction unmatched. This CDR3 contains 12 residues. Germline V gives CDR1 SGHKS, CDR2 YYEKEE (reference sequence). The CDR3 loop is CASSWTGEEAFF. The CDR3 coding sequence is TGTGCCAGCAGCTGGACAGGGGAAGAAGCTTTCTTT.

This clone was recorded only once. The chain uses TRBV29-1 and TRBJ2-7; 8 bases match TRBD1. The V segment lost 2 bases and the J segment 1 base; nucleotides outside the gene matches: 4. This CDR3 has 14 residues. CDR1 and CDR2 from the germline V gene are SQVTM and ANQGSEA. The CDR3 DNA reads as TGCAGCGTTGAAAGCCAGGGGGCTTCCTACGAGCAGTACTTC. Encoded protein: CSVESQGASYEQYF.

The chain employs TRBV5-1 and TRBJ2-7, with 11 bases lining up with TRBD2. Germline values: CDR1 SGHRS, CDR2 YFSETQ. This CDR3 is built from 16 residues. The trim removed 4 bases at V and 2 bases at J, leaving 8 bases unmatched. In nucleotides, the CDR3 is TGCGCCAGCAGCCCGATCGGGGGACTAGCGGCCTACGAGCAGTACTTC. This encodes CASSPIGGLAAYEQYF.

Here the CDR3 DNA reads TGTGCCAGCACCCCGGGGAGCGGGGGGGATACGCAGTATTTT. Protein: CASTPGSGGDTQYF. This chain links TRBV7-8 with TRBJ2-3, with 9 bases that match TRBD2. The CDR3 sequence is 14 residues long. Germline V CDR1 and CDR2: SGHVS, FQNEAQ. V dropped 7 bases and J dropped 6; count of bases not matched to a gene: 8.

This clone was seen a handful of times. The V call is TRBV27, the J call TRBJ2-7; the D gene is possibly TRBD1 (5 bases). Germline assignment: CDR1 MNHEY and CDR2 SMNVEV (reference sequence). CDR3 length: 15 amino acids. V dropped 6 bases and J dropped 2 bases, with 17 bases sitting between them. This chain's CDR3 is CASSPRSGMTYEQYF. The CDR3 region has the DNA TGTGCCAGCAGCCCAAGATCAGGGATGACCTACGAGCAGTACTTC.

This clone appeared a few times. The rearrangement links TRBV10-1 to TRBJ1-6, with 9 bases fitting TRBD1. Germline CDR1 and CDR2: WNHNN and SYGVQD (reference sequence). The trim removed 8 bases at V and 6 bases at J, leaving 2 bases unmatched. This CDR3 region has 13 residues. CDR3 sequence: CASGTGFNSPLHF. The DNA of the CDR3 is TGCGCCAGCGGGACAGGGTTTAATTCACCCCTCCACTTT.

The chain couples TRBV19 to TRBJ1-3; perhaps TRBD1 as D (5 bases). V shed 9 bases and J shed 4 bases, with 25 bases lying between them. Germline lookup yields CDR1 LNHDA and CDR2 SQIVND (reference sequence). This CDR3 has 17 amino acids. The CDR3 sequence: CASKLNPTDFIGNTIYF. DNA of the CDR3: TGTGCCAGCAAACTAAATCCGACAGATTTTATCGGAAACACCATATATTTT.

The V gene is TRBV7-9, the J gene TRBJ2-5, with TRBD1 as a possible D gene (5 bases). The CDR3 has 12 residues. The germline V gene has CDR1 SEHNR and CDR2 FQNEAQ (reference sequence). The V end was cut by 4 bases, the J end by 5 bases, with 8 bases between. In nucleotides, the CDR3 is TGTGCCAGCAGCTACAGGTGGGAGACCCAGTACTTC. Its protein product is CASSYRWETQYF.

The rearrangement joins TRBV5-1 to TRBJ2-7; D remains unclear. Trimming shortened V by 7 bases and J by 2 bases, and 10 bases separated the two germline ends. Per germline, CDR1 SGHRS and CDR2 YFSETQ. The CDR3 covers 12 residues. This chain's CDR3 is CASWAVAYEQYF. The DNA of the CDR3 is TGCGCCAGCTGGGCAGTTGCCTACGAGCAGTACTTC.

The gene calls are TRBV19 and TRBJ1-3, with 9 bases that match TRBD1. The CDR3 runs to 14 residues. J gave up 3 bases and V 10 bases, and 7 bases lay outside the gene matches. The germline V gene has CDR1 LNHDA and CDR2 SQIVND (reference sequence). The DNA of the CDR3 is TGTGCCACCTCGGACAGGGGATTTGGAAACACCATATATTTT. Its protein is CATSDRGFGNTIYF.

This chain links TRBV6-4 with TRBJ1-1, with 8 bases matching TRBD1. In germline, CDR1 is MRHNA, CDR2 SNTAGT. V was pared by 2 bases and J by 5 bases, with 7 bases of the junction left unmatched. This CDR3 is 15 amino acids long. The CDR3 is CASSDGTGPWTEAFF. CDR3 DNA: TGTGCCAGCAGTGACGGGACAGGTCCATGGACTGAAGCTTTCTTT.